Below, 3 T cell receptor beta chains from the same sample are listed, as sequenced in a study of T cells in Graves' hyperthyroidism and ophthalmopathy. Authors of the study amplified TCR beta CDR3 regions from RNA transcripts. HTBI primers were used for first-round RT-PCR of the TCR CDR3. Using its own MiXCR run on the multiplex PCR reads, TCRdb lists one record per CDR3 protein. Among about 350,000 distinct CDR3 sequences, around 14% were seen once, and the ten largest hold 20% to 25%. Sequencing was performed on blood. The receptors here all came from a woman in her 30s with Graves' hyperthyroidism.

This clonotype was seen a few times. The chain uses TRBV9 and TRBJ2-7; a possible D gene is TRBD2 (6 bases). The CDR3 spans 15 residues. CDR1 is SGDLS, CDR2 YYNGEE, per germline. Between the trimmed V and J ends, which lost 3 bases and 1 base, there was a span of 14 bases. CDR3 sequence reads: CASSGRLSGSYEQYF. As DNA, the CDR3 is TGTGCCAGCAGCGGTCGACTAAGCGGGTCCTACGAGCAGTACTTC.

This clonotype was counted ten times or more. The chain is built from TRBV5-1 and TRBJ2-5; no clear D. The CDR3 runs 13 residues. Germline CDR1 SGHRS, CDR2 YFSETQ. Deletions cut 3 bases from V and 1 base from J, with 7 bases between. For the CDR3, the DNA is TGCGCCAGCAGCTCCGGACGCCAAGAGACCCAGTACTTC. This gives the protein CASSSGRQETQYF.

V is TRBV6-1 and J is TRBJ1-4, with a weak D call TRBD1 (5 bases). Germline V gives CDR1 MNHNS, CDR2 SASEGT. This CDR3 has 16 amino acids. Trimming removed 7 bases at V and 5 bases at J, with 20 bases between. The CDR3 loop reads CASTKLPGTSNEKLFF. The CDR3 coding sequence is TGTGCCAGCACCAAACTTCCCGGGACCTCAAATGAAAAACTGTTTTTT.